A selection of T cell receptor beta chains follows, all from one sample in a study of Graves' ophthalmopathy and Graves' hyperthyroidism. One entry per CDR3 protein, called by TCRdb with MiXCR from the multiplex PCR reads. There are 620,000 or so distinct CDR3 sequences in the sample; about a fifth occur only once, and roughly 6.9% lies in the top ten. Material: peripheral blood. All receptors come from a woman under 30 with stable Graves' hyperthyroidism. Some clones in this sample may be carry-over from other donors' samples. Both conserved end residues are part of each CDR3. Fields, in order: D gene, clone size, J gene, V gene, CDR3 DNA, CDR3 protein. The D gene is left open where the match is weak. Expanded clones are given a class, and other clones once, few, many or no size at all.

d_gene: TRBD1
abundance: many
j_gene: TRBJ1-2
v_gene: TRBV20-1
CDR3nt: TGCAGTGCTAGAAAGACAGGGGGCATAGACTATGGCTACACCTTC
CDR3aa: CSARKTGGIDYGYTF

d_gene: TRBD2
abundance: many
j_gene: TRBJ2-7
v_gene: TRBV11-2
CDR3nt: TGTGCCAGCAGCTTCGCTAGCGGGAGGGCCTACGAGCAGTACTTC
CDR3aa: CASSFASGRAYEQYF

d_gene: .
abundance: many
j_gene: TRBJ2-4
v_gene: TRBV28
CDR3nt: TGTGCCAGCTCCCACGAGGGTACTCTAGCCAAAAACATTCAGTACTTC
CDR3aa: CASSHEGTLAKNIQYF

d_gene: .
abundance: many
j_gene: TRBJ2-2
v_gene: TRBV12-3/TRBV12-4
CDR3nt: TGTGCCAGCAGTTCACCAGAGAACACCGGGGAGCTGTTTTTT
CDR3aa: CASSSPENTGELFF

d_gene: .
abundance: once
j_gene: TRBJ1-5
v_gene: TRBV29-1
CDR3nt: TGCAGCGTTGCCCTGGGACTCAGGCAGCCCCAGCATTTT
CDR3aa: CSVALGLRQPQHF

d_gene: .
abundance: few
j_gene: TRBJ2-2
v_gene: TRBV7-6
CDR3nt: TGTGCCAGCAGCCCTCGAATTGGGGCGAGGGCCGGGGAGCTGTTTTTT
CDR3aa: CASSPRIGARAGELFF

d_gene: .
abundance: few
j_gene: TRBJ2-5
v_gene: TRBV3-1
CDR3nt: TGTGCCAGCAGCCAAGAAGAGGTTCGCGGGGAGACCCAGTACTTC
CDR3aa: CASSQEEVRGETQYF

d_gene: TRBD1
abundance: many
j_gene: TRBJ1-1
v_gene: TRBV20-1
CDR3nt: TGCAGTGCTAGTGGTGGGACAGGGCCGAACACTGAAGCTTTCTTT
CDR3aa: CSASGGTGPNTEAFF

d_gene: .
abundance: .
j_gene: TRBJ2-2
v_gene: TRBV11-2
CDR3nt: TGTGCCAGCAGCTTCAATTGGGGCGGAGCGAACACCGGGGAGCTGTTTTTT
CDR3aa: CASSFNWGGANTGELFF

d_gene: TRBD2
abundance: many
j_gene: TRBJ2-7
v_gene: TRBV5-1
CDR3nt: TGCGCCAGCAGCTTGGAGGGACTAGCGGGAGACTACGAGCAGTACTTC
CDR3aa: CASSLEGLAGDYEQYF

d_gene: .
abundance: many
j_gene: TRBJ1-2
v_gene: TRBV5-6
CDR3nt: TGTGCCAGCAGCTTGCCGGGTACCTATGGCTACACCTTC
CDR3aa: CASSLPGTYGYTF

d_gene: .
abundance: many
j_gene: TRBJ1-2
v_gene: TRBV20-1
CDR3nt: TGCAGTGCTAGAAAGGCAGGAAGGCGCTATGGCTACACCTTC
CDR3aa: CSARKAGRRYGYTF

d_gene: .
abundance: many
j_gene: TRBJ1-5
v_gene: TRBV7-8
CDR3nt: TGTGCCAGCAGCGAGGGACGGGCACCCTATCAGCCCCAGCATTTT
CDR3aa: CASSEGRAPYQPQHF

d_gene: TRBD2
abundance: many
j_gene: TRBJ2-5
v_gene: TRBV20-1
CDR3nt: TGCAGTGCTAGACTAGCGGGACTGGTCCAAGAGACCCAGTACTTC
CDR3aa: CSARLAGLVQETQYF

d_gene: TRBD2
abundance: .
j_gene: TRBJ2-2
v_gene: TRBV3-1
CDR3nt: TGTGCCAGCAGCCGCCGACTAGCGCAGTACACCGGGGAGCTGTTTTTT
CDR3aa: CASSRRLAQYTGELFF

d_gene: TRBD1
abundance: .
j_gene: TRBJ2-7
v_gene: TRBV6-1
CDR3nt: TGTGCCAGCGGAGCAGGGGGCGGCGAGCAGTACTTC
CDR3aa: CASGAGGGEQYF

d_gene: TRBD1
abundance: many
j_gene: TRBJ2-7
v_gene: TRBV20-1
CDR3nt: TGCAGTGCAACATCCGGGACAGGGGGCGACGAGCAGTACTTC
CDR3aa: CSATSGTGGDEQYF

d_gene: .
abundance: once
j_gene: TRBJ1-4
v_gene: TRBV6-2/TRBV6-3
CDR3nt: TGTGCCAGCAGTTACTCTCCGAGTGGTGGCAGTGGAGGCGAAAAACTGTTTTTT
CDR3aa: CASSYSPSGGSGGEKLFF

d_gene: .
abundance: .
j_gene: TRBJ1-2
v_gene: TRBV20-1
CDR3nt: TGCAGTGCTAGAGATATAGATACAGGGACCTATGGCTACACCTTC
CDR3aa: CSARDIDTGTYGYTF

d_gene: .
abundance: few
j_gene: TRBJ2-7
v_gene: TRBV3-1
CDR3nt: TGTGCCAGCAGCCAAGATTGGCAAGCCAAGAGGGAGCAGTACTTC
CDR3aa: CASSQDWQAKREQYF

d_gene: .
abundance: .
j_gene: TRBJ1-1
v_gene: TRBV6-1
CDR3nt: TGTGCCAGCAGTGAAATCCAGGTTAGAGGCACTGAAGCTTTCTTT
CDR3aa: CASSEIQVRGTEAFF

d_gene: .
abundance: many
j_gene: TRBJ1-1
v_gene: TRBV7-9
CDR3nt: TGTGCCAGCAGCTTAGCGCAGGGTAACACTGAAGCTTTCTTT
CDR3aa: CASSLAQGNTEAFF

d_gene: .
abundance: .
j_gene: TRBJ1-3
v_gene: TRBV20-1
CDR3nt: TGCAGTGCTAGGAGGCTCGGGGTGGGGAACACCATATATTTT
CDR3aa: CSARRLGVGNTIYF

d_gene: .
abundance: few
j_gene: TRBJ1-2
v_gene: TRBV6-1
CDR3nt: TGTGCCAGCAGCACCTTGGGACAAGCTAACTATGGCTACACCTTC
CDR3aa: CASSTLGQANYGYTF

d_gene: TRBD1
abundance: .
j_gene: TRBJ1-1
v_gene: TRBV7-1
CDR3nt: TGTGCCAGCAGCTCAAAGCCGGGGACAGGGGGCGGTGGGAGCACTGAAGCTTTCTTT
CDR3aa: CASSSKPGTGGGGSTEAFF